These 21 T cell receptor beta chains were all obtained from the same sample, sequenced in a study of Tregs in tolerant kidney transplant recipients. Profiling relied on immunoSEQ multiplex PCR, and the TCRdb table lists in-frame clones only, not all of them. This repertoire shows 200,000 to 300,000 clones, 65% to 85% found once; its top ten account for under 0.65%. Sequenced sample: CD4+ T cells from blood. The receptor set was obtained from a human donor in good health.

The rearrangement links TRBV7-6 to TRBJ2-3, with 12 bases aligning to TRBD1. The V and J ends lost 5 bases and 5 bases, in that order; junction bases with no gene match: 5. The V gene's germline CDR1 is SGHVS and CDR2 FNYEAQ. The CDR3 is 15 amino acids. CDR3 coding DNA: TGTGCCAGCAGCCCCCGGGACAGGGGGCAAGATACGCAGTATTTT. Protein sequence: CASSPRDRGQDTQYF.

The J gene is TRBJ2-7, the V gene TRBV7-8; D possibly corresponds to TRBD2 (6 bases). CDR1 is SGHVS, CDR2 FQNEAQ, per germline. This CDR3 has 16 residues. V was trimmed by 3 bases and J by 4 bases, leaving 19 bases between them. The CDR3, as DNA: TGTGCCAGCAGCTTCGGGGAGCACGGGGGTAGGTACGAGCAGTACTTC. Protein: CASSFGEHGGRYEQYF.

The V and J genes are TRBV5-8 and TRBJ2-2; 13 nucleotides match TRBD2. Germline-derived CDR1 and CDR2 are SGHTS and YDEGEE. CDR3 length: 18 amino acids. Losses at the gene ends were 4 bases for V and 4 bases for J; bases not matched to a gene: 10. CDR3 sequence (DNA): TGTGCCAGCAGCCCCGGACTAGCGGGGGCCATGACCACCGGGGAGCTGTTTTTT. Amino acids: CASSPGLAGAMTTGELFF.

J is TRBJ2-4 and V is TRBV7-9, with 11 bases matching TRBD1. CDR1 is SEHNR and CDR2 is FQNEAQ in the germline V gene (reference sequence). V lost 6 bases and J lost 6; bases outside the gene matches: 7. The CDR3 runs 15 residues. The CDR3 DNA reads TGTGCCAGCAGACCCGGGACAGGGGGAACAAACATTCAGTACTTC. As protein: CASRPGTGGTNIQYF.

The chain carries TRBV15 and TRBJ1-5; 8 nucleotides line up with TRBD1. CDR1 is LNHNV and CDR2 is YYDKDF in the germline V gene (reference sequence). V shed 6 bases and J 7 bases; nucleotides not matched to a gene: 8. The CDR3 covers 14 residues. CDR3: CATSQDRDGQPQHF. CDR3 nucleotides: TGTGCCACCAGTCAGGACAGGGACGGACAGCCCCAGCATTTT.

This clone was seen once. V gene TRBV7-6 combines with J gene TRBJ2-1; TRBD2 is a possible D gene (7 bases). Per the germline V gene, CDR1 is SGHVS and CDR2 is FNYEAQ. V was shortened by 1 base and J by 0 bases, with 16 bases between the two germline ends. The CDR3 runs 18 residues. The CDR3 protein is CASSLESGGRYSYNEQFF. Here the CDR3 DNA reads TGTGCCAGCAGCTTAGAATCGGGGGGCCGCTACTCCTACAATGAGCAGTTCTTC.

V gene TRBV4-1 combines with J gene TRBJ1-2; D gene unclear. Germline CDR1 is MGHRA and CDR2 is YSYEKL. Trimming pared 2 bases from V and 6 bases from J, leaving 13 bases between. The CDR3 totals 14 residues. CDR3 DNA sequence: TGCGCCAGCAGCCAACCATTGGAGGAGAATGGCTACACCTTC. Protein sequence: CASSQPLEENGYTF.

This clone was counted only a few times. This sequence joins TRBV27 and TRBJ1-4, with unresolved D. This CDR3 region has 11 residues. Germline CDR1 and CDR2: MNHEY and SMNVEV (reference sequence). Between the trimmed V and J ends, which lost 5 bases and 4 bases, there was a span of 2 bases. The DNA for the CDR3 is TGTGCCAGCAGTGATAATGAAAAACTGTTTTTT. Protein sequence: CASSDNEKLFF.

The table lists this clone with a count of one. The rearrangement links TRBV2 to TRBJ2-5; 12 nucleotides line up with TRBD1. The germline CDR1 and CDR2 sequences are SNHLY and FYNNEI. After removal of 7 bases from V and 4 bases from J, the junction contained 7 bases not matched to a gene. The CDR3 is 15 amino acids. The CDR3 loop reads CASTRDRGPAETQYF. In DNA form, the CDR3 reads TGTGCCAGCACCAGGGACAGGGGGCCTGCAGAGACCCAGTACTTC.

The genes are TRBV19 and TRBJ2-7, with 12 bases that match TRBD1. Losses at the gene ends were 5 bases for V and 1 base for J; bases not matched to a gene: 6. This CDR3 spans 16 amino acids. Germline values: CDR1 LNHDA, CDR2 SQIVND (reference sequence). CDR3 sequence reads: CASSRTGQGASYEQYF. The CDR3 coding sequence is TGTGCCAGTAGTCGCACGGGACAGGGGGCATCCTACGAGCAGTACTTC.

The chain links TRBV19 to TRBJ2-2, with 13 bases matching TRBD2. Per the germline V gene, CDR1 is LNHDA and CDR2 is SQIVND (reference sequence). The CDR3 consists of 16 residues. After removal of 7 bases from V and 4 bases from J, the junction contained 6 bases not matched to a gene. The CDR3 is CASIGLAGASTGELFF. CDR3 DNA: TGTGCCAGTATCGGACTAGCGGGAGCTAGCACCGGGGAGCTGTTTTTT.

This chain uses TRBV6-5 with TRBJ1-5; D is ambiguous. CDR3 size: 14 residues. V shed 6 bases and J shed 2 bases, with 11 bases lying between them. Germline CDR1 reads MNHEY; CDR2 reads SVGAGI. CDR3 nucleotide sequence: TGTGCCAGCAGGGACTATCTTGGCAATCAGCCCCAGCATTTT. Translating it yields CASRDYLGNQPQHF.

V and J are TRBV30 and TRBJ1-1; TRBD1 is a possible D gene (5 bases). CDR3 length equals 15 residues. Germline V lookup: CDR1 GTSNPN, CDR2 SVGIG (reference sequence). The V gene lost 3 bases and the J gene lost 2 bases, with 16 bases spanning the gap. CDR3 residues: CAWSPKGHVNTEAFF. The DNA for the CDR3 is TGTGCCTGGAGCCCTAAGGGGCACGTCAACACTGAAGCTTTCTTT.

This clone was observed a single time. The chain has TRBV18 and TRBJ1-1; 7 bases map to TRBD1. V dropped 4 bases and J dropped 1; count of bases not matched to a gene: 0. CDR3 length equals 13 residues. The germline gives CDR1 KGHSH, CDR2 LQKENI. The CDR3 sequence is CASSRTGNTEAFF. In DNA form, the CDR3 reads TGTGCCAGCTCACGGACAGGGAACACTGAAGCTTTCTTT.

J is TRBJ1-5 and V is TRBV27, with D possibly being TRBD1 (5 bases). The CDR3 extends over 19 amino acids. The V end was cut by 1 base, the J end by 4 bases, with 23 bases between. Looked up from germline, CDR1 is MNHEY and CDR2 is SMNVEV (reference sequence). The CDR3 sequence: CASSLWSPDTVGANQPQHF. CDR3 nucleotide sequence: TGTGCCAGCAGTTTATGGAGCCCGGACACCGTGGGCGCGAATCAGCCCCAGCATTTT.

This chain joins TRBV19 and TRBJ2-7; 8 bases fit TRBD2. Germline V gene lookup returns CDR1 LNHDA and CDR2 SQIVND (reference sequence). J lost 0 bases, V lost 10 bases, and 8 bases had no gene match. There are 14 residues in the CDR3. CDR3 protein: CATREGGRSYEQYF. As DNA, the CDR3 is TGTGCCACCCGGGAGGGGGGCCGCTCCTACGAGCAGTACTTC.

This chain connects TRBV7-9 to TRBJ1-2; no clear D. V lost 3 bases and J lost 13, with 12 bases in between. The CDR3 covers 11 residues. Germline V gene data show CDR1 as SEHNR and CDR2 as FQNEAQ (reference sequence). This CDR3 is CASSLASVFTF. In DNA, the CDR3 is TGTGCCAGCAGCTTGGCATCCGTATTCACCTTC.

The rearrangement links TRBV27 to TRBJ1-2; TRBD1 might be the D (6 bases). Looked up from germline, CDR1 is MNHEY and CDR2 is SMNVEV (reference sequence). This CDR3 has 15 residues. Trimming cost V 1 base and J 1 base, with 10 bases left between them. CDR3 residues: CASSLLAGVNYGYTF. The CDR3 DNA follows: TGTGCCAGCAGTTTATTGGCAGGGGTTAACTATGGCTACACCTTC.

V is TRBV4-2 and J is TRBJ2-2; no definite D call. Germline V gene lookup returns CDR1 LGHNA and CDR2 YNFKEQ. This CDR3 spans 13 amino acids. Trimming removed 6 bases from V and 8 bases from J, with 13 bases in between. The CDR3 region is CASRSGGWGELFF. The CDR3 region has the DNA TGTGCCAGCAGAAGTGGTGGATGGGGGGAGCTGTTTTTT.

This clone has just one count. The rearrangement joins TRBV4-2 to TRBJ2-5; possible D gene TRBD2, 6 bases. Looked up from germline, CDR1 is LGHNA and CDR2 is YNFKEQ. This CDR3 region has 15 residues. V was clipped by 0 bases and J by 5 bases, with 13 bases between them. The CDR3 bases are TGTGCCAGCAGCCAAGATCGTGCTAGCGAGGAGACCCAGTACTTC. It encodes CASSQDRASEETQYF.

The chain combines TRBV19 with TRBJ2-7, with TRBD2 as a possible D gene (6 bases). The CDR3 covers 11 residues. The ends were cut back, 6 bases at V and 4 bases at J, with 7 bases in the middle. CDR1 LNHDA and CDR2 SQIVND come from the germline V gene (reference sequence). This CDR3 reads CASRGGYEQYF. In nucleotides, the CDR3 is TGTGCCAGTAGGGGGGGATACGAGCAGTACTTC.